This T cell receptor beta chain was sequenced for a study of identical twins (dated by TCRdb to 2016 to 2018). Some background on the complete study: The study deep-sequenced TCR alpha and beta repertoires from monozygotic twins, unrelated adults of various ages and cord blood to test whether fetal clonotypes persist. Replicate twin experiments were performed at different times using different library preparation protocols to rule out contamination.

Receptor libraries were prepared by 5' RACE. This sample was sequenced with an Illumina HiSeq 2000. Template switching introduced a universal primer binding site; the final cDNA contained a unique molecular identifier, enabling accurate counting of TCR cDNA molecules. Specific primers in the conserved constant-segment region were used to synthesize first-strand cDNA for TCR alpha and beta chains. To control for contamination, every cDNA library carried two barcodes: a SMART-Mk sample barcode plus Illumina barcodes. Two successive PCR steps introduced TruSeq adapter sequences along with Illumina sample barcodes. The TCR alpha and beta cDNA libraries were sequenced on the Illumina HiSeq platform using custom primers. As for the original processing: MiGEC was used to process raw reads and extract unique molecular identifiers, and MiXCR was used to find CDR3 positions. For each individual, recombination models were inferred using an EM algorithm with the repgenHMM and IGoR tools. The tcR package in R was used for shared clonotype analysis, with sharing normalized by the product of cloneset sizes. To study raw recombination free of thymic and clonal selection effects, out-of-frame nonproductive sequences were analyzed. Using fastp at Q25 and MiXCR, TCRdb reprocessed the public reads and kept productive beta chains. For every CDR3 protein sequence, its rows merge into one entry that carries the most common genes and DNA. The V and J calls, along with clone size, are taken from TCRdb and not from the paper's own processing. Counted in this sample were some 760,000 distinct CDR3 sequences; 18% of them appeared once. The leading ten clones occupy less than 15% of the sample.

The CDR3 contains 17 residues, cysteine and phenylalanine counted. Only CDR3 DNA is held: 51 bases, read in frame from base 1. The germline V gene gives CDR1 as SGHTA and CDR2 as FQGNSA. V has 0 bases trimmed and J has 0 bases trimmed; junction bases matching no gene number 4. All donors were healthy Caucasians. Three pairs of female monozygotic twins, all aged about 18 to 29 years, made up the twin cohort. Peripheral blood mononuclear cells were the source from which RNA for the TCR libraries was isolated. The paper as a whole reports these results and caveats: Compared with coincidental sharing between unrelated individuals, an excess of low generation-probability sequences was observed among out-of-frame TCR alpha sequences shared between twins. Invariant T cells such as MAIT and iNKT could partly confound zero-insertion analyses, although diverse VJ usage argued against such confounding for most clonotypes. A weaker excess of twin sharing was found in beta out-of-frame sequences because the signal-to-noise ratio was lowered by fewer shared sequences. In monozygotic twins, recombination models systematically underestimated out-of-frame TCR alpha sharing, but the models matched the sharing seen between unrelated individuals. Fewer insertions were carried by abundant cord blood beta clonotypes, a similar but weaker trend appeared in young adult naive repertoires, and no such trend appeared in memory repertoires. Because the same donors could not be followed over many years, conclusions were based on cross-sectional statistical analysis.

This clonotype was seen more than once but under ten times. It has no known antigen specificity. Base qualities are not recorded, but no much larger clone differs from it by a single base. This sample was also put to use in a study of T cells expressing NK-cell markers. Looking at the second paper: In sorted CD3+CD56+NKG2C+, CD3+CD56+NKG2C- and CD3+CD56-NKG2C+ T-cell subsets from several donors, TCR beta-chain repertoires were profiled. Of the eight sequenced donors, seven were found to be HCMV-seropositive and one was found to be HCMV-seronegative. In several experiments an anti-gammadeltaTCR antibody was added to restrict sorting to alphabetaTCR-expressing T cells. In over five donors, the dominant CD3+CD56+NKG2C+ clonotypes were among the top 10 CD8+ clonotypes and accounted for about 1.0-7.5% of CD8+ T cells. Those dominant clonotypes were again the most abundant among CD3+CD56-NKG2C+ cells in a handful of donors, at roughly 25-65%. Whether the expanded NKG2C-expressing T cell clones were specific for HCMV antigens was left unclear. All eight donors whose samples were sequenced were randomly selected healthy volunteers, three of them men and five women. A commercial ELISA kit detecting HCMV-specific IgG in serum was used to determine HCMV serostatus. For roughly six donors, bulk peripheral blood T-cell repertoires were additionally sequenced from unsorted PBMC. MIGEC handled demultiplexing of the reads and grouping by UMI, while MiTCR was used to assemble and quantify clonotypes. To exclude erroneous sequences, only TCR cDNA sequences supported by at least two reads were retained. The tcR package was used for downstream repertoire analysis, and clonotypes were matched between fractions using CDR3 nucleotide sequence together with V segment. Antigen specificity was annotated against VDJdb with VDJmatch, allowing one amino acid substitution in CDR3.

The sample was PBMCs. This clonotype was sampled from a woman aged 18-29 years in good health. The chain employs TRBV7-2 and TRBJ2-5; 10 bases in the middle match TRBD2. CDR3 protein: CASSLAASGGHQETQYF. In nucleotide form, the sequence is TGTGCCAGCAGCTTAGCTGCTAGCGGGGGACACCAAGAGACCCAGTACTTC.